These 4 T cell receptor beta chains came from one sample sequenced in a study of beta chain features in type 1 diabetes. Sequenced material consisted of expressed TCRB transcripts (all of the isolated RNA was reverse transcribed). Assay used: immunoSEQ multiplex PCR; TCRdb lists only in-frame clones, some missing. The top ten hold about 0.02% of the sample, which has 900,000 or so clones, about a sixth seen once. Specimen: naive CD4+ T cells from blood. These receptors all stem from a woman aged 18-35 years in good health.

The chain combines TRBV2 with TRBJ1-5; no clear D gene. The CDR3 runs to 14 residues. In germline, CDR1 is SNHLY, CDR2 FYNNEI. V was clipped by 1 base and J by 6 bases, with 10 bases between them. The CDR3 region has the DNA TGTGCCAGCAGTGAAGTGACGGCTGCTCAGCCCCAGCATTTT. Translation gives CASSEVTAAQPQHF.

This chain connects TRBV25-1 to TRBJ2-3; tentative D call: TRBD2 (6 bases). Trimming removed 0 bases at V and 3 bases at J, with 7 bases between. The length of the CDR3 is 14 residues. Per germline, CDR1 MGHDK and CDR2 SYGVNS. This CDR3 is CASSEYLATDTQYF. The CDR3 DNA reads as TGTGCCAGCAGTGAATACCTAGCGACAGATACGCAGTATTTT.

The rearrangement joins TRBV2 to TRBJ1-2, with D tentatively TRBD1 (6 bases). The length of the CDR3 is 12 residues. Germline CDR1 and CDR2: SNHLY and FYNNEI. V lost 6 bases, J lost 4 bases, and 9 bases lay in between. In nucleotides, the CDR3 is TGTGCCAGCAGAGCGGACAGCTATGGCTACACCTTC. Protein product: CASRADSYGYTF.

This rearrangement joins TRBV27 to TRBJ2-5; D is ambiguous. This CDR3 is 14 amino acids long. The germline CDR1 and CDR2 sequences are MNHEY and SMNVEV (reference sequence). Trimming pared 6 bases from V and 1 base from J, leaving 12 bases between. The chain's CDR3 is CASSQMGIQETQYF. CDR3 DNA sequence: TGTGCCAGCAGCCAGATGGGGATCCAAGAGACCCAGTACTTC.